Following are 15 T cell receptor beta chains from one sample sequenced in a study of CD8+ T cells in alopecia areata. Investigators isolated RNA and reverse transcribed it into cDNA to act as the sequencing template. TCRdb's table, derived via immunoSEQ multiplex PCR, lists solely in-frame clones and lacks some. The table records tens of thousands of clones, 55% to 65% of them present only once. The sequencing used CD8+ T cells sorted from blood, collected at week 0. These receptors all come from a human donor with alopecia areata.

The chain couples TRBV5-1 to TRBJ2-7; 11 bases are shared with TRBD2. This CDR3 is built from 14 residues. CDR1 is SGHRS and CDR2 is YFSETQ in the germline V gene. Losses at the gene ends were 3 bases for V and 4 bases for J; bases not matched to a gene: 3. This CDR3 reads CASSSGLAEYEQYF. The CDR3 DNA reads TGCGCCAGCAGCTCGGGACTAGCGGAATACGAGCAGTACTTC.

The V gene is TRBV27, the J gene TRBJ2-1; TRBD1 agrees at 8 bases. The J segment lost 9 bases and the V segment lost 4 bases, leaving 11 bases of the junction unmatched. Germline CDR1 MNHEY, CDR2 SMNVEV (reference sequence). There are 15 residues in the CDR3. The CDR3 sequence is CASSSSGTGGGEQFF. The CDR3 nucleotides read TGTGCCAGCAGTTCATCCGGGACAGGTGGTGGTGAGCAGTTCTTC.

The V and J genes are TRBV27 and TRBJ2-2; D is uncertain. Trimming removed 5 bases at V and 3 bases at J, with 7 bases between. CDR1 and CDR2 (germline): MNHEY, SMNVEV (reference sequence). This CDR3 region has 13 residues. CDR3 in amino acids: CASSLSYTGELFF. The CDR3 DNA sequence: TGTGCCAGCAGTCTAAGTTACACCGGGGAGCTGTTTTTT.

This rearrangement joins TRBV29-1 to TRBJ2-7; 7 bases match TRBD1. The V gene's germline CDR1 is SQVTM and CDR2 ANQGSEA. V gave up 2 bases and J gave up 4 bases; unmatched junction bases: 11. This CDR3 has 15 amino acids. The CDR3 sequence is CSVETVHTGVYEQYF. The CDR3 nucleotides are TGCAGCGTTGAAACGGTTCATACAGGGGTTTACGAGCAGTACTTC.

The rearrangement joins TRBV5-6 to TRBJ2-3; either TRBD1 or TRBD2 may supply D (5 bases each). Germline CDR1 reads SGHDT; CDR2 reads YYEEEE. Trimming cost V 4 bases and J 9 bases, with 27 bases left between them. The CDR3 runs 17 residues. CDR3: CASSRMTGGPFPGTQYF. CDR3 nucleotide sequence: TGTGCCAGCAGCCGGATGACTGGGGGACCCTTCCCTGGGACGCAGTATTTT.

The chain combines TRBV19 with TRBJ2-4; unclear D gene. The CDR3 is 15 amino acids. In germline, CDR1 is LNHDA, CDR2 SQIVND (reference sequence). The V and J ends lost 1 base and 1 base respectively, with 8 bases between them. The CDR3 nucleotides are TGTGCCAGTAGTATAGGGGTGTTTGCCAAAAACATTCAGTACTTC. It specifies CASSIGVFAKNIQYF. Filled out from reference TRBV19 and TRBJ2-4, the complete variable domain reads DGGITQSPKYLFRKEGQNVTLSCEQNLNHDAMYWYRQDPGQGLRLIYYSQIVNDFQKGDIAEGYSVSREKKESFPLTVTSAQKNPTAFYLCASSIGVFAKNIQYFGAGTRLSVL.

This clone was counted only a few times. The chain uses TRBV27 and TRBJ2-1; TRBD1 matches 9 bases. Germline CDR1 and CDR2: MNHEY and SMNVEV (reference sequence). This CDR3 has 13 amino acids. With V trimmed by 7 bases and J by 6 bases, 4 bases remained unmatched. DNA for the CDR3: TGTGCCAGCATGACAGGGGGAAGCAATGAGCAGTTCTTC. The encoded protein is CASMTGGSNEQFF.

The V and J genes are TRBV29-1 and TRBJ1-2; D is perhaps TRBD1 (5 bases). The length of the CDR3 is 14 residues. Germline V gene data show CDR1 as SQVTM and CDR2 as ANQGSEA. V lost 2 bases to trimming and J lost 4 bases, with 14 bases between them. The chain's CDR3 is CSVEFWGDRYGYTF. As DNA, the CDR3 is TGCAGCGTTGAATTTTGGGGGGATCGCTATGGCTACACCTTC.

The rearrangement uses TRBV27 and TRBJ2-1; no clear D gene. Germline CDR1 MNHEY, CDR2 SMNVEV (reference sequence). The CDR3 runs 9 residues. Trimming stripped 8 bases from V and 8 bases from J, with 4 bases between. CDR3 residues: CASRHEQFF. CDR3 nucleotide sequence: TGTGCCAGCCGCCATGAGCAGTTCTTC.

This clone was observed a few times. This chain connects TRBV15 to TRBJ1-5; D gene ambiguous. Germline loops: CDR1 LNHNV, CDR2 YYDKDF (reference sequence). The CDR3 length is 16 residues. V lost 0 bases and J lost 0, with 9 bases in between. The CDR3 sequence is CATSRDRGPSNQPQHF. Here the CDR3 DNA reads TGTGCCACCAGCAGAGATCGAGGACCTAGCAATCAGCCCCAGCATTTT.

This chain links TRBV29-1 with TRBJ2-1; D might be TRBD2 (5 bases). The germline V and J ends were trimmed by 5 bases and 7 bases, with 9 bases remaining between them. The germline V gene has CDR1 SQVTM and CDR2 ANQGSEA. There are 11 residues in the CDR3. CDR3 region: CSVLTGNEQFF. DNA of the CDR3: TGCAGCGTTCTTACGGGGAATGAGCAGTTCTTC.

This clone was recorded many times. The V call is TRBV27, the J call TRBJ2-3; D is unclear. Germline V gene lookup returns CDR1 MNHEY and CDR2 SMNVEV (reference sequence). Trimming cost V 7 bases and J 2 bases, with 19 bases left between them. The CDR3 loop spans 16 amino acids. CDR3 loop: CASKRIDLAITDTQYF. The DNA for the CDR3 is TGTGCCAGCAAACGAATTGACCTGGCGATCACAGATACGCAGTATTTT.

The rearrangement joins TRBV9 to TRBJ2-7; 14 bases fit TRBD2. Germline CDR1 SGDLS, CDR2 YYNGEE. CDR3 length: 15 amino acids. The trim removed 4 bases at V and 7 bases at J, leaving 7 bases unmatched. The CDR3 sequence is CASSPGLAGGGEQYF. The CDR3 DNA reads as TGTGCCAGCAGCCCAGGACTAGCGGGAGGTGGAGAGCAGTACTTC.

The J gene is TRBJ1-1, the V gene TRBV9; tentatively, D is TRBD1 (5 bases). Germline V gene lookup returns CDR1 SGDLS and CDR2 YYNGEE. This CDR3 has 11 amino acids. Trimming left V 4 bases short and J 8 bases short, with 9 bases between. As DNA, the CDR3 is TGTGCCAGCAGCCTGGGGGGAGAAGCTTTCTTT. Protein: CASSLGGEAFF.

In its sample, this clone was seen a few times. The chain uses TRBV29-1 and TRBJ1-3; D is ambiguous. V shed 6 bases and J shed 6 bases, with 9 bases lying between them. This CDR3 is 11 amino acids long. Looked up from germline, CDR1 is SQVTM and CDR2 is ANQGSEA. The CDR3 coding sequence is TGCAGCGTCCGGGAGTTAAACACCATATATTTT. It specifies CSVRELNTIYF.